The rows below give T cell receptor beta chains drawn from one sample of a study of cytomegalovirus exposure and HLA in healthy donors. Generated by immunoSEQ multiplex PCR, the TCRdb table keeps only in-frame clones and is missing some. The table has approximately 150,000 clones, about 87% seen once; the top ten hold under 9%. Sequencing used PBMCs. The origin of the receptors is a man in his late teens or twenties in good health and CMV-seropositive. Each CDR3 is given with its conserved first and last residue. The order of the fields is J gene, V gene, D gene, clone size, CDR3 DNA, CDR3 protein. A D gene is named only where the DNA matches it firmly. Not all rows give a size; the values are once, few, many and, for expanded clones, a class.

TRBJ2-2	TRBV7-9	-	-	TGTGCCAGCAGCTTAGCACTGAACCCAGGGGCCGGGGAGCTGTTTTTT	CASSLALNPGAGELFF
TRBJ1-2	TRBV6-5	TRBD1	-	TGTGCCAGCAGTTACGACAGGGTTAAATACTCCTACGGCTACACCTTC	CASSYDRVKYSYGYTF
TRBJ1-3	TRBV11-2	TRBD1	-	TGTGCCAGCAGCTTGGACAGGGGGTTCTCTGGAAACACCATATATTTT	CASSLDRGFSGNTIYF
TRBJ2-7	TRBV5-5	TRBD2	-	TGTGCCAGCAGCTCGAGGGCTAGCGGACCATACGAGCAGTACTTC	CASSSRASGPYEQYF
TRBJ1-5	TRBV19	TRBD1	once	TGTGCCAGTAGTATCACCGGGACAGGGAAGAATCAGCCCCAGCATTTT	CASSITGTGKNQPQHF
TRBJ2-1	TRBV21-1	-	-	TGTGCCGGCGGGAGAAGACAGTTCTTC	CAGGRRQFF
TRBJ2-7	TRBV2	-	few	TGTGCCAGCAGCCGTAGCGGTTACGAGCAGTACTTC	CASSRSGYEQYF
TRBJ2-7	TRBV12-2	-	-	TGTGCAAGTCGCTTCCTCCGGACAGGGAGCCCCTACGAGCAGTACTTC	CASRFLRTGSPYEQYF
TRBJ1-2	TRBV14	-	few	TGTGCCAGCAGCCAAGCCGGGGGGAACTATGGCTACACCTTC	CASSQAGGNYGYTF
TRBJ2-3	TRBV5-1	TRBD1	-	TGCGCCAGCAGCGAACAGGGGACCCCAAGAGATACGCAGTATTTT	CASSEQGTPRDTQYF
TRBJ1-6	TRBV6-5	TRBD1	few	TGTGCCAGCAGCGGACAGGGGAATTCACCCCTCCACTTT	CASSGQGNSPLHF
TRBJ2-7	TRBV19	TRBD1	-	TGTGCCAGCCGGAGACAGGGGGCGCGGGGCGAGCAGTACTTC	CASRRQGARGEQYF
TRBJ1-2	TRBV6-1	-	-	TGTGCCAGCAGTGAAGCTAGGGGCGGCGGCTACACCTTC	CASSEARGGGYTF
TRBJ2-7	TRBV2	-	-	TGTGCCAGCAGTCAAGAGGAGTACGAGCAGTACTTC	CASSQEEYEQYF
TRBJ2-7	TRBV10-3	TRBD1	-	TGTGCCATCAGTGATAAAGGGACAGGGTCGTACGAGCAGTACTTC	CAISDKGTGSYEQYF
TRBJ1-1	TRBV6-6	-	-	TGTGCCAGCAGCCTATCAGGGGCTGGCACTGAAGCTTTCTTT	CASSLSGAGTEAFF
TRBJ2-5	TRBV29-1	-	-	TGCAGCGTTGAAGGCTACAGGGTCAAAGGGACCCAGTACTTC	CSVEGYRVKGTQYF
TRBJ1-5	TRBV27	TRBD1	-	TGTGCCAGCAGTCCCTGGGACAGTAATCAGCCCCAGCATTTT	CASSPWDSNQPQHF
TRBJ2-7	TRBV5-4	-	-	TGTGCCAGCAGCTTGGGGGCGTCCTACGAGCAGTACTTC	CASSLGASYEQYF
TRBJ1-2	TRBV5-1	TRBD1	-	TGCGCCAGCAGCCACCCCCCCGGGACAGCAACTTATGGCTACACCTTC	CASSHPPGTATYGYTF